The clone carrying this TCR beta chain came up once. This entry comes from a study of shared clonotypes between healthy human individuals. Germline lookup yields CDR1 MDHEN and CDR2 SYDVKM. Trimming stripped 5 bases from V and 0 bases from J, with 10 bases between. There are 14 residues in the CDR3. Clones were read by immunoSEQ multiplex PCR, and TCRdb kept only the in-frame ones, dropping some. The repertoire holds 660,000 or so clones, approximately 96% seen once, with about 0.11% in the top ten. Positive CCR7 selection of CD45RO-negative cells yielded the naive CD8 cells, and terminally differentiated effector memory CD45RA+ cells were excluded.

The receptor was isolated from a woman under 40 in good health. This sequence joins TRBV28 and TRBJ1-1; D call uncertain. The sequenced sample was naive CD8+ T cells sorted from blood. CDR3 protein: CASSPDTMNTEAFF. The CDR3, as DNA: TGTGCCAGCAGTCCTGACACGATGAACACTGAAGCTTTCTTT. Complete variable domain (other parts from reference TRBV28 and TRBJ1-1): DVKVTQSSRYLVKRTGEKVFLECVQDMDHENMFWYRQDPGLGLRLIYFSYDVKMKEKGDIPEGYSVSREKKERFSLILESASTNQTSMYLCASSPDTMNTEAFFGQGTRLTVV.